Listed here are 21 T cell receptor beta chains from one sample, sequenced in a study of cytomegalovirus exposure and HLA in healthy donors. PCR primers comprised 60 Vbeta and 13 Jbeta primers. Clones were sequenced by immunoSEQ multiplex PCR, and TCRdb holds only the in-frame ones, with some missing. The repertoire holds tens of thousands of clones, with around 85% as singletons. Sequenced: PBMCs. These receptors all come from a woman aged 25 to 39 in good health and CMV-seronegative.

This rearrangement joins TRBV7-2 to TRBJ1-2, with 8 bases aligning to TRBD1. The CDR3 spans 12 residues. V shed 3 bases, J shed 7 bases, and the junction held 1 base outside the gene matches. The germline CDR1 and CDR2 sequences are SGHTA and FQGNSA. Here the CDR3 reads CASSFQGAGYTF. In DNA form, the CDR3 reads TGTGCCAGCAGCTTCCAGGGGGCTGGCTACACCTTC. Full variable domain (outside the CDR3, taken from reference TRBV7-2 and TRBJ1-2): GAGVSQSPSNKVTEKGKDVELRCDPISGHTALYWYRQSLGQGLEFLIYFQGNSAPDKSGLPSDRFSAERTGGSVSTLTIQRTQQEDSAVYLCASSFQGAGYTFGSGTRLTVV.

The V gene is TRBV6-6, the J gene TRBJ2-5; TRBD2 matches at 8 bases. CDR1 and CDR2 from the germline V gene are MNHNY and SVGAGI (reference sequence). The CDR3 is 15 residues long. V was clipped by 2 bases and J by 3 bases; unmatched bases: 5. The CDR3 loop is CASSYSAGGKETQYF. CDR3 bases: TGTGCCAGCAGTTACAGCGCGGGGGGAAAAGAGACCCAGTACTTC.

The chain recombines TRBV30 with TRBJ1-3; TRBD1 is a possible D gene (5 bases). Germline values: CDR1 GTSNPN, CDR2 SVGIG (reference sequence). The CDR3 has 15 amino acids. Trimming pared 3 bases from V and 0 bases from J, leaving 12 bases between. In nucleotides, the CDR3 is TGTGCCTGGAGGTTCCCCGACAGCTCTGGAAACACCATATATTTT. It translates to CAWRFPDSSGNTIYF.

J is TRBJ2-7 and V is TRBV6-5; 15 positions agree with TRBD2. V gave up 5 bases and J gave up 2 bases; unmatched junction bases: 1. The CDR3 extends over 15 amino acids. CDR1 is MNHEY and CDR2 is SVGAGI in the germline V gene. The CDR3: CASSRTSGGAYEQYF. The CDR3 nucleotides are TGTGCCAGCAGTCGGACTAGCGGGGGGGCCTACGAGCAGTACTTC.

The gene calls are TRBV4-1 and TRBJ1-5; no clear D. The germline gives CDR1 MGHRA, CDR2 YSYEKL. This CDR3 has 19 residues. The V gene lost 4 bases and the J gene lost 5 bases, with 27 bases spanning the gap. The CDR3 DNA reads TGCGCCAGCAGCCGGCGGGTAAAGGCGGACCCCGCGGAGGATCAGCCCCAGCATTTT. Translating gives CASSRRVKADPAEDQPQHF.

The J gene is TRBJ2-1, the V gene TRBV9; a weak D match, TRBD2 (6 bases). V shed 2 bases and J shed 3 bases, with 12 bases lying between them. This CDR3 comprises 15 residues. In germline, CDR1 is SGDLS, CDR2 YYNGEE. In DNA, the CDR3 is TGTGCCAGCAGCGTCCGGGACTCCTACTACAATGAGCAGTTCTTC. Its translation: CASSVRDSYYNEQFF.

The DNA of the CDR3 is TGTGCCAGCAGTTTCAGGGGCGGGGAGACCCAGTACTTC. The encoded protein is CASSFRGGETQYF. The chain recombines TRBV27 with TRBJ2-5, with TRBD1 as a possible D gene (6 bases). The length of the CDR3 is 13 residues. With 3 bases removed from V and 5 bases from J, the gap between germline ends came to 10 bases. Germline V CDR1 and CDR2: MNHEY, SMNVEV (reference sequence).

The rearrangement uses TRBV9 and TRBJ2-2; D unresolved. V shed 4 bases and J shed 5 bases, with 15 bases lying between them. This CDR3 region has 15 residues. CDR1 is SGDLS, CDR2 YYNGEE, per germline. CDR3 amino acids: CASSPYRYSTGELFF. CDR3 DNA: TGTGCCAGCAGCCCTTATCGATACTCTACCGGGGAGCTGTTTTTT.

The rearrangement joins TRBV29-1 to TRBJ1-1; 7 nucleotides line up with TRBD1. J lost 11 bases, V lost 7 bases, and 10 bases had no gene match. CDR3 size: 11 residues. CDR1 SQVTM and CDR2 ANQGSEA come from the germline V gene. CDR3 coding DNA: TGCAGCGGCCTCCGGGACAGCATCGCTTTCTTT. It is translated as CSGLRDSIAFF.

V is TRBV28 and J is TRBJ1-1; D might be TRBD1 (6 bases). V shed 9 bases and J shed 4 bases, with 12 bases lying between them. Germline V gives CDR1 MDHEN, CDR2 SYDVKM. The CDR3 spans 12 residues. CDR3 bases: TGTGCCAGTGGACAGTGGGGCACTGAAGCTTTCTTT. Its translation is CASGQWGTEAFF.

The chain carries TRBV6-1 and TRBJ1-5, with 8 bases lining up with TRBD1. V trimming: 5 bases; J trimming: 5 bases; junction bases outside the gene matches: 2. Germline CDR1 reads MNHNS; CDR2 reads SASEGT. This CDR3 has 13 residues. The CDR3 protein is CASSLTGDQPQHF. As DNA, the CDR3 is TGTGCCAGCAGTCTGACAGGGGATCAGCCCCAGCATTTT.

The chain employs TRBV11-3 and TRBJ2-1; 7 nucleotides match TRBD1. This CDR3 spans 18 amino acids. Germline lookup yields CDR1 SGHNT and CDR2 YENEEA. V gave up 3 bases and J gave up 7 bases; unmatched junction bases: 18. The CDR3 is CASSFFRKHKGALNEQFF. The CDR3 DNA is TGTGCCAGCAGCTTTTTTCGTAAACATAAGGGGGCGCTTAATGAGCAGTTCTTC.

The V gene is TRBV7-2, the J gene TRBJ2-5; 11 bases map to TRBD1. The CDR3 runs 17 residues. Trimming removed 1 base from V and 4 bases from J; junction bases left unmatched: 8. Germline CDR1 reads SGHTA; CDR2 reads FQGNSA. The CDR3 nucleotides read TGTGCCAGCAGCTTAGTTGTGGACAGGGGGCGTCGAGAGACCCAGTACTTC. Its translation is CASSLVVDRGRRETQYF. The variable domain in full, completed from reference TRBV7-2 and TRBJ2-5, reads GAGVSQSPSNKVTEKGKDVELRCDPISGHTALYWYRQSLGQGLEFLIYFQGNSAPDKSGLPSDRFSAERTGGSVSTLTIQRTQQEDSAVYLCASSLVVDRGRRETQYFGPGTRLLVL.

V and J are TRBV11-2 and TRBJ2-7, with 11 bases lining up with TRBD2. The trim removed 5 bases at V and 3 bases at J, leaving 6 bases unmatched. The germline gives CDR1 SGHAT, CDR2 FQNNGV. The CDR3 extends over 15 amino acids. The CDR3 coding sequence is TGTGCCAGCAGCAAGGGACTAGCGGCCCTCTACGAGCAGTACGTC. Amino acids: CASSKGLAALYEQYV.

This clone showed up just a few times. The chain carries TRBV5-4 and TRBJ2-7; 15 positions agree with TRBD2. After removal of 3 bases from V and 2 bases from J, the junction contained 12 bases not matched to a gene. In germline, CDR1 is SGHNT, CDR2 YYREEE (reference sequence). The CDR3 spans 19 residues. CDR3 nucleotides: TGTGCCAGCAGCTACCCGGGACTAGCGGGAGGAGAGGGGCCCTACGAGCAGTACGTC. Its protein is CASSYPGLAGGEGPYEQYV.

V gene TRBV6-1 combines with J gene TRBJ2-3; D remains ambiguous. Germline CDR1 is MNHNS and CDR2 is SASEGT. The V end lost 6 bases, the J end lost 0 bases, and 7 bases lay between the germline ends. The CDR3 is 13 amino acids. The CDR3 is CASRYGSTDTQYF. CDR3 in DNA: TGTGCCAGCAGATACGGGAGCACAGATACGCAGTATTTT.

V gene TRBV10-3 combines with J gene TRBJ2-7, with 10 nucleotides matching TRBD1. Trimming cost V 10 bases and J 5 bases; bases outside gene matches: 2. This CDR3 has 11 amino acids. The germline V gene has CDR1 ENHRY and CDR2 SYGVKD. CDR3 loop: CATGQGNEQYV. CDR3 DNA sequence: TGTGCCACGGGACAGGGGAACGAGCAGTACGTC.

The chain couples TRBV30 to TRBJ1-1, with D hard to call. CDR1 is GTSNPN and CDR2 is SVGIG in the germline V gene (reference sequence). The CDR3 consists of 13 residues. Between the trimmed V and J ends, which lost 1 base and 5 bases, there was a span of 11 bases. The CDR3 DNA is TGTGCCTGGAGTGGCGGGCGCCGAACTGAAGCTTTCTTT. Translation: CAWSGGRRTEAFF. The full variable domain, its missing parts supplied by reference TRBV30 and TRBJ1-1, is SQTIHQWPATLVQPVGSPLSLECTVEGTSNPNLYWYRQAAGRGLQLLFYSVGIGQISSEVPQNLSASRPQDRQFILSSKKLLLSDSGFYLCAWSGGRRTEAFFGQGTRLTVV.

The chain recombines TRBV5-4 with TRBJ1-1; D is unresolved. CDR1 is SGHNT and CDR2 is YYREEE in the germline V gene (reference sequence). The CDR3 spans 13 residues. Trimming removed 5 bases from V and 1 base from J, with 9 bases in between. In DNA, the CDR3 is TGTGCCAGCAGTGTAACAAGGAACACTGAAGCTTTCTTT. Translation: CASSVTRNTEAFF.

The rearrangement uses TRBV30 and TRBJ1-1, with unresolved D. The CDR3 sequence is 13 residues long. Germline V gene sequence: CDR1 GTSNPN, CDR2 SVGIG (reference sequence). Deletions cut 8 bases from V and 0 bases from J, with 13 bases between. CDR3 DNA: TGTGCCCGCTCTTTAGAAGTGAACACTGAAGCTTTCTTT. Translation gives CARSLEVNTEAFF.

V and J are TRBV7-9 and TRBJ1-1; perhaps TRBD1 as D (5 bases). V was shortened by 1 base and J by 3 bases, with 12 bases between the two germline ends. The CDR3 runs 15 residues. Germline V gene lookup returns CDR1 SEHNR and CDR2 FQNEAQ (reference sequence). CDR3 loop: CASSLVRGVDTEAFF. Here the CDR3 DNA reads TGTGCCAGCAGCTTAGTTAGGGGTGTCGACACTGAAGCTTTCTTT.